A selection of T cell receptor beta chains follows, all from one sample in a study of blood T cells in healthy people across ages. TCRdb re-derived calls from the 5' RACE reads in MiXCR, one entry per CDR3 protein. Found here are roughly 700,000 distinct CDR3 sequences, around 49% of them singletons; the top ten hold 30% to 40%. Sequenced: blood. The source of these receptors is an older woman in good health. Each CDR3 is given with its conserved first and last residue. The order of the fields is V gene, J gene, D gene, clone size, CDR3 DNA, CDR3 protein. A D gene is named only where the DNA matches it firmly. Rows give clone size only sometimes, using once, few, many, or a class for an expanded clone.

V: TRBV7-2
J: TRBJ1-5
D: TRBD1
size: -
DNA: TGTGCCAGCAGCTTAGACAGGGGTACTCAGCCCCAGCATTTT
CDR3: CASSLDRGTQPQHF

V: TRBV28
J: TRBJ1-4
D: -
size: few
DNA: TGTGCCAGCAGCCTAACCGGGGCGAACAATGAAAAACTGTTTTTT
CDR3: CASSLTGANNEKLFF

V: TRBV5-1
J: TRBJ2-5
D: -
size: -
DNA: TGCACCAGCAGCGGAGGGGCGAACCAAGAGACCCAGTACTTC
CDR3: CTSSGGANQETQYF

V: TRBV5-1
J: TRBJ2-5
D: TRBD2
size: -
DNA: TGCGCCAGCCAAACGACTAGCGGGAGTGGAATGGCGACCCAGTACTTC
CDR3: CASQTTSGSGMATQYF

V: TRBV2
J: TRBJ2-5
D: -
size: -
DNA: TGTGCCAGCGGACCCCGGGACACGCGCCAAGAGACCCAGTACTTC
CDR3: CASGPRDTRQETQYF

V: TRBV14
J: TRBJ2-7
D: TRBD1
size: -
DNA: TGTGCCAGCAGCTTCCGCAGGGGGTATTCCTACGAGCAGTACTTC
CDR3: CASSFRRGYSYEQYF

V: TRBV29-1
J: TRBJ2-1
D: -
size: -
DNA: TGCAGCACTGTAAGAAGTACACGGGGCACTTACAATGAGCAGTTCTTC
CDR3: CSTVRSTRGTYNEQFF

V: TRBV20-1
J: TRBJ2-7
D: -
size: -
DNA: TGCAGTGCTAGACGGGCAGGGTTGAACGAGCAGTACTTC
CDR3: CSARRAGLNEQYF

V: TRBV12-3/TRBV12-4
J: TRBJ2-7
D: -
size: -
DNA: TGTACCAGCAGTACATATGGGGCCGGCGAGCAGTACTTC
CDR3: CTSSTYGAGEQYF

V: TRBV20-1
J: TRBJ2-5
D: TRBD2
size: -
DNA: TGCAGTGCTAGCCCGACTAGCGTAGAAGAGACCCAGTACTTC
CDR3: CSASPTSVEETQYF

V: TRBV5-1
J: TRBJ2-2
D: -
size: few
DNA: TGCGCCAGCAGCGACGGTGGGACACATAACACCGGGGAGCTGTTTTTT
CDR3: CASSDGGTHNTGELFF

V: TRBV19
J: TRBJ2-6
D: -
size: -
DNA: TGTGCCAGCTCTCCCGGCCGGGGTGGGGCCAACGTCCTGACTTTC
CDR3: CASSPGRGGANVLTF

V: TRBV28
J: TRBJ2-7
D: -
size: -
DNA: TGTGCCAGCAGTTCCCAGACAGGTGTATTCTCCTACGAGCAGTACTTC
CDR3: CASSSQTGVFSYEQYF

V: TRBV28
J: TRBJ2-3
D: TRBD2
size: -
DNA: TGTGCCAGCAGTCCAGGACTAGAGGGTACGCAGTATTTT
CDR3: CASSPGLEGTQYF

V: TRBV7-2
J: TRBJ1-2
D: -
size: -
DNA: TGTGCCAGCAGCTTAGCGGGGACTCTAAGGGGCTACACCTTC
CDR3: CASSLAGTLRGYTF

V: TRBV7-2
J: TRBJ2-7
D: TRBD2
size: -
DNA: TGTGCCAGCAGTCTTAGCGGGAGCTCCTACAATGAGCAGTACTTC
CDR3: CASSLSGSSYNEQYF

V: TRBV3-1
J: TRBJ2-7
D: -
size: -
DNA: TGTGCCAGCGGCCAAGAGGGAGTATACGAGCAGTACTTC
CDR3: CASGQEGVYEQYF

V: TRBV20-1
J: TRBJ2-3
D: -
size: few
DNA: TGCAGTGCTGTCGCAGGGGTGGATCAATATACGCAGTATTTT
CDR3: CSAVAGVDQYTQYF

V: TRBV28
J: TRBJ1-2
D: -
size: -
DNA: TGTGCCAGCAGTTTATACGGGTATGGCTACACCTTC
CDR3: CASSLYGYGYTF

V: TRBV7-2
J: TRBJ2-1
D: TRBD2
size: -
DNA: TGTGCCAGCAGCTTAGAAGGGAGGGAATACAATGAGCAGTTCTTC
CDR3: CASSLEGREYNEQFF

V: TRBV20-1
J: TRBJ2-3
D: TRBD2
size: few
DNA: TGCAGTGCTAGAGATGCGGGACCGAGCGGGACCACAGATACGCAGTATTTT
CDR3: CSARDAGPSGTTDTQYF

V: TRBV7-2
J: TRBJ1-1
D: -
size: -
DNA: TGTGCCAGCAGTCCCCAAGCGGGAAGGGCCACTGAAGCTTTCTTT
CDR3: CASSPQAGRATEAFF

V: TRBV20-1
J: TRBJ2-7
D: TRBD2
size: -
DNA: TGCAGTGCTAGAGATCAGGGACTACCCAAGCAGTACTTC
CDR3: CSARDQGLPKQYF

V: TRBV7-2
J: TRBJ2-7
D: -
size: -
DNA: TGTGCCAGCAGCAACCGTGGGGGCAGCCACTACGAGCAGTACTTC
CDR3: CASSNRGGSHYEQYF

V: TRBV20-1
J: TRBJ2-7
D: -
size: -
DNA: TGCAGTGCAGAGAGCAGTACCTACGAGCAGTACTTC
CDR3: CSAESSTYEQYF

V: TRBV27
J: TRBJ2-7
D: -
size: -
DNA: TGTGCCAGCAGTTCTAAGGGTTTTGGGGTCTACGAGCAGTACTTC
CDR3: CASSSKGFGVYEQYF

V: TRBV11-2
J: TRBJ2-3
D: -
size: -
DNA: TGTGCCAGCAGCCCGATACTACAGGCAGATACGCAGTATTTT
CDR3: CASSPILQADTQYF

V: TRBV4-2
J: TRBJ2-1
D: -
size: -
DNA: TGTGCCAGCAGCCCTCGATTAGCCCTGGAAATCGGCACCCATGAGCAGTTCTTC
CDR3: CASSPRLALEIGTHEQFF

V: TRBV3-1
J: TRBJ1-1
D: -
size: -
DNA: TGTGCCAGCAGCCCCTCAGGGTTTTTCGACCCTTTCTTT
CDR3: CASSPSGFFDPFF

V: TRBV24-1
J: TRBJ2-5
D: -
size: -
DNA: TGTGCCACCAGTGATCCAAGGTGGGGAGAGACCCAGTACTTC
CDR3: CATSDPRWGETQYF

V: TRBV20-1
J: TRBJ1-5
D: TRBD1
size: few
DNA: TGCAGTGCTTCGACAGGGACGAGCAATCAGCCCCAGCATTTT
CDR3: CSASTGTSNQPQHF

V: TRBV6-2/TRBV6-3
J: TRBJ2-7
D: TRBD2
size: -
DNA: TGTGCCAGCAGCCGGGGGGGGTCTCCCCTCTACGAGCAGTACTTC
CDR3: CASSRGGSPLYEQYF

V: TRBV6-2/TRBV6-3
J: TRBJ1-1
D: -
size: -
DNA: TGTGCCAGCAGTTACGAGACAGCTTACTCTGAAGCTTTCTTT
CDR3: CASSYETAYSEAFF

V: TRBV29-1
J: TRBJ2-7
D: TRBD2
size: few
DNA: TGCAGCGTTACCGGGAGGGCCTCCTACGAGCAGTACTTC
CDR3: CSVTGRASYEQYF

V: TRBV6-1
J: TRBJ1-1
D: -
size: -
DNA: TGTGCCAGCAGTGGGCCGGGACCGCCGAACACTGAAGCTTTCTTT
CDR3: CASSGPGPPNTEAFF

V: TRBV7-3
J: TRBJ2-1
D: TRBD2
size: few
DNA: TGTGCCAGCAGCCAACTAGCGGGAGTTGGTGAGCAGTTCTTC
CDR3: CASSQLAGVGEQFF

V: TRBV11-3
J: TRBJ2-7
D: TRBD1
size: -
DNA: TGTGCCAGCAGCCCCCGGGGACAGGGCATTCGCGAGCAGTACTTC
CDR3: CASSPRGQGIREQYF

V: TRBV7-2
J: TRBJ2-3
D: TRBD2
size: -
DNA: TGTGCCAGCAGCTTTTTAGCGGGAGAAGGAGCTACGCAGTATTTT
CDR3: CASSFLAGEGATQYF

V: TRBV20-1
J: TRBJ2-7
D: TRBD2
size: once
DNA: TGCAGTGGGGCTAGCGGATCCTACTACGAGCAGTACTTC
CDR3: CSGASGSYYEQYF

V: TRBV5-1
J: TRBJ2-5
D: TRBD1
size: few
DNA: TGCGCCAGCAGTCCCACAGGGGCGGTAGAGACCCAGTACTTC
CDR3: CASSPTGAVETQYF